These 18 T cell receptor beta chains were sequenced from one sample in a study of early T cells in non-severe SARS-CoV-2 infection. In TCRdb, the 5' RACE reads were re-called with MiXCR into one record per CDR3 protein. The repertoire holds 76,000 or so distinct CDR3 sequences, with roughly 12% as singletons. Material for sequencing was whole blood. The origin of the receptors is an adult who was a healthcare worker with PCR-confirmed SARS-CoV-2 infection or an uninfected control (not recorded which).

The chain combines TRBV6-2 or TRBV6-3 with TRBJ1-4, with D hard to call. The CDR3 totals 14 residues. Looked up from germline, CDR1 is MNHEY and CDR2 is SVGEGT. V lost 0 bases to trimming and J lost 4 bases, with 6 bases between them. For the CDR3, the DNA is TGTGCCAGCAGTTACTCTGAATATAATGAAAAACTGTTTTTT. This gives the protein CASSYSEYNEKLFF.

This clonotype was seen more than once but under ten times. V usage is TRBV30 and J usage is TRBJ2-3; D could derive from TRBD1 or TRBD2 (5 bases each). Looked up from germline, CDR1 is GTSNPN and CDR2 is SVGIG (reference sequence). The CDR3 spans 13 residues. V gave up 2 bases and J gave up 5 bases, with 11 bases separating them. The CDR3 loop is CAWSRDLRDTQYF. CDR3 bases: TGTGCCTGGAGTCGGGACCTCAGAGATACGCAGTATTTT.

Turning to this clonotype: This may come from a read error, since a much larger clone is one base off. The genes are TRBV12-3 or TRBV12-4 and TRBJ2-2, with 8 bases fitting TRBD2. After removal of 6 bases from V and 7 bases from J, the junction contained 13 bases not matched to a gene. This CDR3 comprises 16 residues. The CDR3 DNA reads as TGTGCCAGCAGCTCACCGGGACTAGTGGTGGTCGGGGAGCTGTTTTTT. Translating it yields CASSSPGLVVVGELFF.

The rearrangement links TRBV13 to TRBJ1-1; maybe TRBD1 (6 bases). CDR3 size: 18 residues. Trimming removed 5 bases from V and 0 bases from J, with 22 bases in between. The V gene's germline CDR1 is PRHDT and CDR2 FYEKMQ (reference sequence). CDR3 amino acids: CASSLVGTDSSMNTEAFF. The CDR3 DNA reads TGTGCCAGCAGCCTTGTGGGGACGGACAGTTCCATGAACACTGAAGCTTTCTTT.

The chain employs TRBV20-1 and TRBJ2-7; TRBD1 or TRBD2 may be the D gene (6 bases each). Germline V gene data show CDR1 as DFQATT and CDR2 as SNEGSKA (reference sequence). The V gene lost 5 bases and the J gene lost 1 base, with 15 bases spanning the gap. The CDR3 length is 14 residues. The CDR3 loop reads CSASPAGTSYEQYF. The CDR3, as DNA: TGCAGTGCTTCCCCGGCGGGGACATCCTACGAGCAGTACTTC.

This clonotype was observed a handful of times. The gene calls are TRBV29-1 and TRBJ2-4; D unclear. The CDR3 totals 12 residues. With 1 base removed from V and 1 base from J, the gap between germline ends came to 2 bases. Germline CDR1 and CDR2: SQVTM and ANQGSEA. The CDR3: CSVEGAKNIQYF. The CDR3 coding sequence is TGCAGCGTTGAAGGGGCCAAAAACATTCAGTACTTC.

This clonotype was counted many times. This chain connects TRBV2 to TRBJ1-5; 8 positions agree with TRBD1. In germline, CDR1 is SNHLY, CDR2 FYNNEI. The CDR3 spans 14 residues. V lost 5 bases, J lost 3 bases, and 3 bases stayed unmatched. The CDR3 DNA follows: TGTGCCAGCAGTAGGACAGGGAACAATCAGCCCCAGCATTTT. Translated, it gives CASSRTGNNQPQHF. Looking up the rest from reference TRBV2 and TRBJ1-5 gives the full variable domain: EPEVTQTPSHQVTQMGQEVILRCVPISNHLYFYWYRQILGQKVEFLVSFYNNEISEKSEIFDDQFSVERPDGSNFTLKIRSTKLEDSAMYFCASSRTGNNQPQHFGDGTRLSIL.

This clonotype showed up just a few times. The J gene is TRBJ2-3, the V gene TRBV3-1; TRBD2 matches 11 bases. The germline V gene has CDR1 LGHDT and CDR2 YNNKEL (reference sequence). V lost 0 bases, J lost 1 base, and 6 bases stayed unmatched. The CDR3 is made up of 18 amino acids. The CDR3 sequence: CASSQEGLAGGGTDTQYF. DNA for the CDR3: TGTGCCAGCAGCCAAGAAGGGCTAGCGGGGGGTGGCACAGATACGCAGTATTTT.

The sample holds many counts of this clonotype. The chain joins TRBV6-5 to TRBJ1-1; TRBD1 aligns across 9 bases. The CDR3 spans 13 residues. V shed 6 bases, J shed 7 bases, and the junction held 6 bases outside the gene matches. Germline V gene sequence: CDR1 MNHEY, CDR2 SVGAGI. The CDR3 sequence is CASRTGGKDEAFF. The CDR3 DNA sequence: TGTGCCAGCAGAACAGGGGGCAAAGATGAAGCTTTCTTT.

This clonotype was seen a few times. V is TRBV7-8 and J is TRBJ2-1, with TRBD2 identical over 12 bases. The CDR3 consists of 16 residues. The V segment lost 5 bases and the J segment 4 bases; nucleotides outside the gene matches: 6. The germline gives CDR1 SGHVS, CDR2 FQNEAQ. CDR3: CASSPILAGGYNEQFF. CDR3 coding DNA: TGTGCCAGCAGCCCAATCCTAGCGGGGGGGTACAATGAGCAGTTCTTC.

In its sample, this clonotype was seen many times. V and J are TRBV7-6 and TRBJ2-1; perhaps TRBD1 as D (5 bases). This CDR3 has 17 amino acids. V lost 5 bases to trimming and J lost 3 bases, with 20 bases between them. CDR1 and CDR2 from the germline V gene are SGHVS and FNYEAQ. In DNA form, the CDR3 reads TGTGCCAGCAGCCGTAAAGACAGACCGAAAAACTACAATGAGCAGTTCTTC. Translation gives CASSRKDRPKNYNEQFF. The full variable domain, rest sourced from reference TRBV7-6 and TRBJ2-1, is GAGVSQSPRYKVTKRGQDVALRCDPISGHVSLYWYRQALGQGPEFLTYFNYEAQQDKSGLPNDRFSAERPEGSISTLTIQRTEQRDSAMYRCASSRKDRPKNYNEQFFGPGTRLTVL.

The CDR3 coding sequence is TGTGCCAGTAGTAAAGGAGACGGGGGCTTCTATGGCTACACCTTC. This sequence encodes CASSKGDGGFYGYTF. The genes are TRBV19 and TRBJ1-2; D may be TRBD1 (6 bases). The CDR3 is made up of 15 amino acids. V was cut by 4 bases and J by 4 bases, with 16 bases left in between. CDR1 and CDR2 from the germline V gene are LNHDA and SQIVND (reference sequence).

This clonotype was detected a few times. The chain's CDR3 is CASLTSGTGELFF. The CDR3, as DNA: TGCGCCAGCCTGACTAGCGGCACCGGGGAGCTGTTTTTT. The chain couples TRBV10-2 to TRBJ2-2; 9 bases are shared with TRBD2. CDR3 length: 13 residues. Unmatched junction bases numbered 2, after V lost 8 bases and J lost 4 bases. Germline values: CDR1 WSHSY, CDR2 SAAADI.

The sample holds a few counts of this clonotype. The rearrangement uses TRBV10-3 and TRBJ2-1; 8 bases match TRBD2. CDR1 is ENHRY, CDR2 SYGVKD, per germline. This CDR3 has 16 residues. V dropped 0 bases and J dropped 10; count of bases not matched to a gene: 11. The CDR3 DNA is TGTGCCATCAGTGAGTCTAAGGGCGGGGGGAGTGGAGAGCAGTTCTTC. Translation gives CAISESKGGGSGEQFF.

This clonotype was counted many times. This sequence joins TRBV18 and TRBJ1-2; D is undetermined. Germline V lookup: CDR1 KGHSH, CDR2 LQKENI. V was clipped by 6 bases and J by 0 bases, with 11 bases between them. The CDR3 sequence is 14 residues long. The chain's CDR3 is CASSEPPANYGYTF. CDR3 DNA sequence: TGTGCCAGCTCTGAACCTCCAGCTAACTATGGCTACACCTTC.

This clonotype was recorded many times. This chain connects TRBV7-2 to TRBJ2-1; D may be TRBD2 (5 bases). V was shortened by 5 bases and J by 2 bases, with 13 bases between the two germline ends. CDR1 and CDR2 from the germline V gene are SGHTA and FQGNSA. The CDR3 loop spans 15 amino acids. CDR3 sequence reads: CASSPSREAYNEQFF. CDR3 nucleotides: TGTGCCAGCAGCCCAAGTCGGGAAGCCTACAATGAGCAGTTCTTC.

This clonotype was counted ten times or more. This chain connects TRBV6-1 to TRBJ2-5; no clear D gene. The CDR3 length is 14 residues. V dropped 1 base and J dropped 4 bases, with 10 bases sitting between them. Germline loops: CDR1 MNHNS, CDR2 SASEGT. CDR3 DNA sequence: TGTGCCAGCAGTGAAGGAGGTTCGCGAGAGACCCAGTACTTC. It specifies CASSEGGSRETQYF.

There are a few counts of this clonotype. This chain uses TRBV11-2 with TRBJ1-1; a possible D gene is TRBD1 (5 bases). CDR3 length equals 15 residues. Germline values: CDR1 SGHAT, CDR2 FQNNGV. The germline V and J ends were trimmed by 0 bases and 0 bases, with 8 bases remaining between them. CDR3 DNA: TGTGCCAGCAGCTTAGATTCAGGGTTGAACACTGAAGCTTTCTTT. Translating it yields CASSLDSGLNTEAFF.